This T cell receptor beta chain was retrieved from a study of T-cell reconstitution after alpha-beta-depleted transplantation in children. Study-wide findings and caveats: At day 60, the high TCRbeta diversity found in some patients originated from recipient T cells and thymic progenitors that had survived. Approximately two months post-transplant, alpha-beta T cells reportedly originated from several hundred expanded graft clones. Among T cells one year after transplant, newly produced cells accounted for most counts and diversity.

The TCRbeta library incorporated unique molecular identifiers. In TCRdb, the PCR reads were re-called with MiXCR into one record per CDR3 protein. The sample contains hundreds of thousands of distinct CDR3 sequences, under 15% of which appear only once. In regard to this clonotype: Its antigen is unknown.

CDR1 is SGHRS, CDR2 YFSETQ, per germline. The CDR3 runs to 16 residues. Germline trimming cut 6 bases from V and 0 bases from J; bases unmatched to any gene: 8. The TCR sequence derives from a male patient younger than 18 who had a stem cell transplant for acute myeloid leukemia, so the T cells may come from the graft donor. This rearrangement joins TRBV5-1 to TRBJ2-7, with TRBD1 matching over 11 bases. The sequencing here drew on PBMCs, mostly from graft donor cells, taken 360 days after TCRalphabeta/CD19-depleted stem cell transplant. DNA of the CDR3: TGCGCCAGCACCCTAAGGACAGGGGGCTACTCCTACGAGCAGTACTTC. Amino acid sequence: CASTLRTGGYSYEQYF. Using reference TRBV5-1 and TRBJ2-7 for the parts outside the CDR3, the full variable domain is KAGVTQTPRYLIKTRGQQVTLSCSPISGHRSVSWYQQTPGQGLQFLFEYFSETQRNKGNFPGRFSGRQFSNSRSEMNVSTLELGDSALYLCASTLRTGGYSYEQYFGPGTRLTVT.